The clone carrying this T cell receptor beta chain was observed a few times. What it recognizes is unknown. The record originates from a study of T-cell memory formation after mild COVID-19. Whole-study results and caveats: The study found contracting CD4+ clones mainly in CM and EM and contracting CD8+ clones in EMRA. The pre-infection memory compartment contained some responding clones, suggesting cross-reactive memory joined. Later expanders leaned toward CD4+, whereas clones contracting from day 15 to 85 were balanced CD4/CD8.

TCRdb independently ran MiXCR on the 5' RACE reads; one entry per CDR3 protein. The table shows roughly 180,000 distinct CDR3 sequences, with around a tenth occurring only once. V shed 2 bases, J shed 4 bases, and the junction held 7 bases outside the gene matches. The CDR3 length is 15 residues. In germline, CDR1 is SNHLY, CDR2 FYNNEI. The sequence was collected from a man younger than 35 who had mild COVID-19 (a few samples of this study predate the infection). Cell type and time point are not known. Material: PBMCs or a T cell subset sorted from them (not recorded which). V gene TRBV2 combines with J gene TRBJ1-2; 7 bases are a match to TRBD1. CDR3 loop: CASSETPGQSYGYTF. CDR3 DNA sequence: TGTGCCAGCAGTGAAACACCGGGACAGAGCTATGGCTACACCTTC. The variable domain in full, completed from reference TRBV2 and TRBJ1-2, reads EPEVTQTPSHQVTQMGQEVILRCVPISNHLYFYWYRQILGQKVEFLVSFYNNEISEKSEIFDDQFSVERPDGSNFTLKIRSTKLEDSAMYFCASSETPGQSYGYTFGSGTRLTVV.